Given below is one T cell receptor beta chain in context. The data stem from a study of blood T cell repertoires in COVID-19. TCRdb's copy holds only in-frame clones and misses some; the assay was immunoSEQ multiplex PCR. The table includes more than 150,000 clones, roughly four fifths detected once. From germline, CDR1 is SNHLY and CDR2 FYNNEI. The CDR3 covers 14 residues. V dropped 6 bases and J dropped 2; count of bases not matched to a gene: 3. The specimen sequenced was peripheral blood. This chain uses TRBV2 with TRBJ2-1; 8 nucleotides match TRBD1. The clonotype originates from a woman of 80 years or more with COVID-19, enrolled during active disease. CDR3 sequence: CASRRTGPYNEQFF. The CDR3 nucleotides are TGTGCCAGCAGGCGGACAGGGCCCTACAATGAGCAGTTCTTC.